This is a list of T cell receptor beta chains from one sample in a study of T cells in Graves' hyperthyroidism and ophthalmopathy. In TCRdb, the multiplex PCR reads were re-called with MiXCR into one record per CDR3 protein. The data show hundreds of thousands of distinct CDR3 sequences, roughly 14% seen once. Material: blood. The receptors were sampled from a woman between 40 and 50 years old with Graves' ophthalmopathy. The CDR3 runs from the conserved cysteine through the conserved F or W. Clone size is shown for a subset of rows, as once, few, many or a class of expanded clone.

j_call,cdr3_length,clone_size,v_call,cdr3_aa
TRBJ1-6,13,NA,TRBV27,CASSFDRHSPLHF
TRBJ2-7,12,many,TRBV6-1,CASSVRNYEQYF
TRBJ2-7,16,many,TRBV5-1,CASSFQGVISSYEQYF
TRBJ1-1,15,NA,TRBV6-1,CASRSQGALTAEAFF
TRBJ1-1,13,many,TRBV3-1,CASSQVRETEAFF
TRBJ2-5,15,NA,TRBV3-1,CASSQEGTAKETQYF
TRBJ2-7,14,once,TRBV28,CAIGSLGPSYEQYF
TRBJ2-2,17,NA,TRBV9,CASSPLWGQGLGGELFF
TRBJ2-7,13,many,TRBV4-2,CASSLARGTEQYF
TRBJ2-6,15,few,TRBV19,CASSIPLSGANVLTF
TRBJ2-7,14,NA,TRBV12-5,CASALGLAAYEQYF
TRBJ2-7,13,many,TRBV11-2,CATGQGLPYEQYF
TRBJ1-3,15,many,TRBV19,CASSPRTAGRNTIYF
TRBJ2-7,18,many,TRBV4-1,CASSQGLGTGKRSYEQYF
TRBJ2-7,13,few,TRBV5-1,CASSLEAAYEQYF
TRBJ1-2,13,many,TRBV27,CASSLYGNYGYTF
TRBJ2-3,14,NA,TRBV30,CAWKDRGSTDTQYF
TRBJ2-5,14,many,TRBV28,CASTTGVREETQYF
TRBJ1-5,15,many,TRBV5-8,CASSLAWRTNQPQHF
TRBJ2-5,17,many,TRBV6-1,CASNPLITGIGQETQYF
TRBJ2-5,16,NA,TRBV20-1,CSARGVAGGVGETQYF
TRBJ2-5,13,many,TRBV12-3/TRBV12-4,CASGTSGKETQYF
TRBJ1-2,14,many,TRBV28,CASSTTGRVYGYTF
TRBJ1-1,13,few,TRBV28,CASIRWGVPEAFF
TRBJ2-5,15,many,TRBV6-2/TRBV6-3,CASSYSVGLAETQYF
TRBJ2-7,15,many,TRBV27,CASSFGSLGNYEQYF
TRBJ2-3,14,NA,TRBV11-2,CASSPDLVTDTQYF
TRBJ2-1,15,few,TRBV18,CASSPSRGPLTEQFF
TRBJ2-7,15,many,TRBV12-3/TRBV12-4,CASKLAGGLSYEQYF
TRBJ2-5,16,many,TRBV11-2,CASSLVAGRGWETQYF
TRBJ2-6,13,many,TRBV7-8,CASSPGPRTVLTF
TRBJ1-2,12,NA,TRBV19,CASSTGPVGYTF
TRBJ2-2,16,many,TRBV12-3/TRBV12-4,CASSSRTSGNTGELFF
TRBJ2-5,15,many,TRBV4-2,CASSQGQQQQETQYF
TRBJ2-7,14,many,TRBV2,CASSHRDRGREQYF